Included here is one T cell receptor (beta chain) sequence, with context. Seattle cases were enrolled at active infection and followed longitudinally. This specimen belongs to a study of blood T cell repertoires in COVID-19. Study at large: Samples taken during acute and convalescent COVID-19 were collected in the United States, Italy and Spain. T cells, B-cell-depleted T cells, or PBMCs provided the cDNA or gDNA that served as material.

Original processing methods: Amplified reference gene primers provided the basis for estimating nucleated cell counts. Clones were read by immunoSEQ multiplex PCR, and TCRdb kept only the in-frame ones, dropping some. For V, J and clone size, that table is used; D and trimming come from the DNA. The table includes under 550,000 clones, over 85% detected once. Germline CDR1 MNHEY, CDR2 SVGAGI. V lost 2 bases and J lost 9; bases outside the gene matches: 7. The CDR3 loop spans 14 amino acids. What was sequenced was peripheral blood. The V gene is TRBV6-5, the J gene TRBJ2-1; TRBD2 matches at 7 bases. This receptor was identified in a man aged 18 to 30 with COVID-19, enrolled during active disease. CDR3 amino acids: CASSYPGVAGEQFF. The DNA of the CDR3 is TGTGCCAGCAGTTACCCCGGGGTAGCGGGTGAGCAGTTCTTC.